This T cell receptor (beta chain) was sequenced in a study of somatic mutations in cytotoxic T cells in rheumatoid arthritis. Findings and caveats of the study: Patients with a largest CD8+ clone exceeding 20% of CD8+ cells numbered about an eighth of the 65.

V lost 4 bases and J 6 bases, leaving 13 bases between the germline ends. Germline V gene sequence: CDR1 SQVTM, CDR2 ANQGSEA. The CDR3 spans 13 residues. The assay was immunoSEQ multiplex PCR, and TCRdb's table has in-frame clones only and misses some. This table has 6,300 or so clones, approximately 80% appearing once. Concerning this clone itself: The target antigen is unknown.

The receptor's source is a woman in her seventies with rheumatoid arthritis. The sequenced sample was CD8+ T cells sorted from blood, obtained at a follow-up visit. This sequence joins TRBV29-1 and TRBJ2-1; D is possibly TRBD2 (6 bases). The CDR3 region has the DNA TGCAGCGTTGGAAGCGGGCGGGGCAATGAGCAGTTCTTC. Encoded protein: CSVGSGRGNEQFF.